This TCR beta chain was observed in a study of CD8 T cells in Susac syndrome. It was with random hexamers that roughly 0.5 to 1 ug RNA was reverse transcribed. TCRdb re-analysed the immunoSEQ multiplex PCR reads in MiXCR, keeping a single row per CDR3 protein. The table lists more than 85,000 distinct CDR3 sequences, roughly 95% of them singletons. Germline CDR1 reads SEHNR; CDR2 reads FQNEAQ (reference sequence). The trim removed 0 bases at V and 1 base at J, leaving 6 bases unmatched. The CDR3 sequence is 17 residues long. This sequence originates from a human donor in good health. The sequenced sample was CD4+ T cells from PBMCs. The chain joins TRBV7-9 to TRBJ2-4; TRBD2 matches 7 bases. The CDR3 DNA is TGTGCCAGCAGCTTAGCGGGGAGGGGAGCGGCCAAAAACATTCAGTACTTC. Translating gives CASSLAGRGAAKNIQYF.